This passage covers 8 T cell receptor beta chains from one sample sequenced in a study of beta chain features in type 1 diabetes. As every portion of the isolated RNA was reverse transcribed, the sequencing read expressed TCRB transcripts. Measured with immunoSEQ multiplex PCR; TCRdb has only the in-frame clones, and not every one. The profile covers hundreds of thousands of clones, with around an eighth appearing a single time and roughly 0.04% taken by the ten largest. The antigens for these receptors are not known. Findings and caveats of the study: In all four CD4+ subsets, TCRB CDR3 length was significantly, moderately reduced in type 1 diabetes.

The sample was naive CD4+ T cells from blood. Receptors were obtained from a man aged 18 to 29 with type 1 diabetes.

Turning to this clone: This CDR3 is also generated by other DNA sequences in the sample. The chain's CDR3 is CAISESGQNYGYTF. The CDR3 DNA reads TGTGCCATCAGTGAGTCAGGCCAGAACTATGGCTACACCTTC. V usage is TRBV10-3 and J usage is TRBJ1-2; D gene unclear. The CDR3 is 14 amino acids. Trimming took 0 bases from V and 2 from J, leaving 7 bases between them. Germline V gives CDR1 ENHRY, CDR2 SYGVKD.

The chain has TRBV20-1 and TRBJ2-1; D is unclear. Between the trimmed V and J ends, which lost 1 base and 9 bases, there was a span of 7 bases. The CDR3 extends over 11 amino acids. CDR1 is DFQATT, CDR2 SNEGSKA, per germline (reference sequence). The CDR3 loop reads CSARVQTEQFF. CDR3 coding DNA: TGCAGTGCTAGAGTCCAGACTGAGCAGTTCTTC.

This clone was seen more than once but under ten times. The genes are TRBV30 and TRBJ2-5; 9 bases are a match to TRBD1. Germline CDR1 and CDR2: GTSNPN and SVGIG (reference sequence). J gave up 4 bases and V 8 bases, and 8 bases lay outside the gene matches. The CDR3 extends over 13 amino acids. CDR3 in DNA: TGTGCCCGAACAGGGGGCGGGCGAGAGACCCAGTACTTC. It is translated as CARTGGGRETQYF.

This clone was seen a handful of times. This chain joins TRBV2 and TRBJ2-7; TRBD1 matches at 10 bases. Germline V CDR1 and CDR2: SNHLY, FYNNEI. V was pared by 6 bases and J by 10 bases, with 12 bases of the junction left unmatched. The CDR3 covers 14 residues. The CDR3 protein is CASRSTGGAVVQYF. The CDR3 nucleotides are TGTGCCAGCAGGTCGACAGGGGGCGCGGTCGTCCAGTACTTC.

V and J are TRBV28 and TRBJ1-1; a weak D match, TRBD1 (6 bases). CDR1 and CDR2 from the germline V gene are MDHEN and SYDVKM. V dropped 7 bases and J dropped 0 bases, with 9 bases sitting between them. The CDR3 extends over 13 amino acids. The CDR3 protein is CASTGQMNTEAFF. CDR3 nucleotides: TGTGCCAGCACCGGACAGATGAACACTGAAGCTTTCTTT. The complete variable domain, with remaining parts taken from reference TRBV28 and TRBJ1-1, reads DVKVTQSSRYLVKRTGEKVFLECVQDMDHENMFWYRQDPGLGLRLIYFSYDVKMKEKGDIPEGYSVSREKKERFSLILESASTNQTSMYLCASTGQMNTEAFFGQGTRLTVV.

Only a few counts were recorded for this clone. The gene calls are TRBV28 and TRBJ2-2; 8 positions agree with TRBD1. CDR3 size: 14 residues. J gave up 2 bases and V 11 bases, and 7 bases lay outside the gene matches. Germline CDR1 is MDHEN and CDR2 is SYDVKM. CDR3 in amino acids: CAAKDRANTGELFF. CDR3 DNA sequence: TGTGCCGCCAAGGACAGGGCAAACACCGGGGAGCTGTTTTTT. The full variable domain, rest sourced from reference TRBV28 and TRBJ2-2, is DVKVTQSSRYLVKRTGEKVFLECVQDMDHENMFWYRQDPGLGLRLIYFSYDVKMKEKGDIPEGYSVSREKKERFSLILESASTNQTSMYLCAAKDRANTGELFFGEGSRLTVL.

V gene TRBV2 combines with J gene TRBJ2-7; D is uncertain. Trimming left V 8 bases short and J 0 bases short, with 11 bases between. Germline V gene lookup returns CDR1 SNHLY and CDR2 FYNNEI. The CDR3 runs 13 residues. CDR3 nucleotides: TGTGCCAGCCTTGGCTCCGCCTCCTACGAGCAGTACTTC. Protein sequence: CASLGSASYEQYF. The full variable domain, completed using reference TRBV2 and TRBJ2-7, is EPEVTQTPSHQVTQMGQEVILRCVPISNHLYFYWYRQILGQKVEFLVSFYNNEISEKSEIFDDQFSVERPDGSNFTLKIRSTKLEDSAMYFCASLGSASYEQYFGPGTRLTVT.

This clone was detected only a few times. CDR3 nucleotides: TGTGCCAGCAGCACCTCAGGGGGCGTTCAGCCCCAGCATTTT. Translating gives CASSTSGGVQPQHF. The chain links TRBV5-6 to TRBJ1-5, with 8 positions matching TRBD1. The length of the CDR3 is 14 residues. V was clipped by 4 bases and J by 6 bases; unmatched bases: 6. The germline V gene encodes CDR1 SGHDT and CDR2 YYEEEE. Supplemented by reference TRBV5-6 and TRBJ1-5, the full variable domain reads DAGVTQSPTHLIKTRGQQVTLRCSPKSGHDTVSWYQQALGQGPQFIFQYYEEEERQRGNFPDRFSGHQFPNYSSELNVNALLLGDSALYLCASSTSGGVQPQHFGDGTRLSIL.